The clone carrying this T cell receptor (beta chain) was seen more than once but under ten times. Its antigen is not identified. TCR beta rearrangements were amplified from peripheral blood genomic DNA. The sample is drawn from a study of T cell repertoires in aging, cancer and after chemotherapy. About the research overall: Repeat sampling of healthy donors over several months to years showed clear clonal overlap. About 8.8 million TCR reads were in the whole dataset. Findings and caveats of the study: Age-matched healthy donors had significantly more diverse, less clonal blood TCR repertoires than untreated cancer patients.

This CDR3 has 19 amino acids. V dropped 4 bases and J dropped 0; count of bases not matched to a gene: 16. A mixed TRB-A/B primer pool amplified rearranged TRB by multiplex touch-down PCR. Via MiXCR, TCRdb re-called the multiplex PCR reads, giving one row per CDR3 protein. The data contain several thousand distinct CDR3 sequences, less than 45% of them seen just once; the ten biggest clones take up 40% to 50%. The source is a human donor in good health. The chain employs TRBV12-3 or TRBV12-4 and TRBJ2-3; 7 bases match TRBD2. The source material was blood. CDR3 DNA: TGTGCCAGCAGTTACTCCCGTCTTCGCCCTAGCGGTAGCACAGATACGCAGTATTTT. Protein sequence: CASSYSRLRPSGSTDTQYF.